This T cell receptor (beta chain) was recovered during a study of low-dose radiotherapy and immunotherapy resistance in tumors. Time point reported: after trial treatment. Treatment given: LDRT plus nivolumab, ipilimumab, low-dose cyclophosphamide and aspirin (RACIN trial). The V segment lost 3 bases and the J segment 3 bases; nucleotides outside the gene matches: 11. Germline lookup yields CDR1 SQVTM and CDR2 ANQGSEA. The CDR3 totals 15 residues. Primers targeting TRAV and TRBV primed first-strand cDNA, covering alpha and beta chains. With a V-primer adapter and a constant-region primer, TCRs were amplified for about 20 PCR cycles. In vitro transcription served to amplify the isolated mRNA. One entry per CDR3 protein, called by TCRdb with MiXCR from the reads. This table holds under 95,000 distinct CDR3 sequences, less than 20% found once. This clonotype was recorded at least ten times.

The clonotype was recovered from a male donor with prostate cancer. V gene TRBV29-1 combines with J gene TRBJ2-7; 7 nucleotides match TRBD2. The sample was PBMCs, taken after low-dose radiotherapy plus immunotherapy. Here the CDR3 reads CSVEGGRADGYEQYF. CDR3 in DNA: TGCAGCGTTGAGGGTGGGAGGGCCGATGGCTACGAGCAGTACTTC.